This TCR beta chain was profiled in a study of OX40 agonist ivuxolimab in advanced cancers. About the study: The patients' treatment was ivuxolimab, an agonistic anti-OX40 (CD134) antibody. People in dose escalation had one of these cancers: hepatocellular carcinoma, melanoma, renal cell or head and neck cancer. Three patients, one with hepatocellular carcinoma and two with cutaneous melanoma, responded partially.

A remark on this clone: Its cognate antigen is unknown.

Study observations and caveats: Clonal expansion from baseline to week 6 occurred in both CD4+ and CD8+ T cells.

Only in-frame clones appear in the TCRdb table, and some are missing; sequencing was by immunoSEQ multiplex PCR. The sample lists some 20,000 clones, 84% occurring once. V lost 0 bases, J lost 0 bases, and 11 bases lay in between. Germline CDR1 is SGHTA and CDR2 is FQGTGA. CDR3 length equals 16 residues. The chain employs TRBV7-3 and TRBJ1-1, with D possibly being TRBD1 (5 bases). The starting material was CD4+ or CD8+ T cells sorted from blood, obtained in a trial of the OX40 agonist ivuxolimab. The sequence derives from an adult with an advanced solid tumor such as melanoma, head and neck, liver or kidney cancer. Here the CDR3 DNA reads TGTGCCAGCAGCTTAACGCCGGGGGGAATGAACACTGAAGCTTTCTTT. Translated: CASSLTPGGMNTEAFF.